This entry concerns a single T cell receptor (beta chain). Its antigen is not known. This specimen comes from a study of shared clonotypes between healthy human individuals. The CDR3 consists of 15 residues. Trimming at V came to 0 bases and at J to 4 bases, leaving 5 bases not matched to a gene. Germline V gives CDR1 SGHDT, CDR2 YYEEEE. The method was immunoSEQ multiplex PCR; TCRdb's version includes in-frame clones alone and lacks a portion of them. The sample holds 400,000 to 600,000 clones, 90% to 97% seen once. General study results and limits: In general, naive subsets displayed greater estimated richness than memory subsets did.

The source of this sequence is a woman in her twenties or thirties in good health. The sample was naive CD4+ T cells sorted from blood. Subset specified: CD45RA+ positively selected. The chain links TRBV5-6 to TRBJ2-7; 9 bases fit TRBD1. CDR3 protein: CASSLDGTGRYEQYF. The CDR3 DNA is TGTGCCAGCAGCTTGGATGGGACAGGGAGGTACGAGCAGTACTTC.